Shown below are 11 T cell receptor beta chains from a single sample sequenced in a study of molecular identifiers for immune sequencing clone quantification listed by TCRdb under 2018. Libraries were prepared through PCR. For sequencing, an Illumina HiSeq 4000 was employed. TCRdb itself trimmed the public reads at Q25 with fastp, ran MiXCR and retained productive beta chains. Here each entry gathers all rows of one CDR3 protein and keeps the most common genes and DNA. The sample yields around 65,000 distinct CDR3 sequences; around 17% were counted once. Jointly, the top ten make up approximately 1.5% of the sample. Sequences were obtained from naive CD8+ T cells from blood, with Jurkat cell RNA spiked in. In light of the paper, this sample's cell subset or site label describes: FACS-sorted CD8+CD4-CCR7+CD45RA+ naive T cells. These receptors were obtained from a human donor in good health. Some libraries in this study had Jurkat cell RNA spiked in.

This clonotype was seen repeatedly, ten times or more. The CDR3 is CASSFSSGAVYEQYF. CDR3 nucleotide sequence: TGTGCCAGCAGTTTTTCTTCCGGGGCCGTCTACGAGCAGTACTTC. This chain joins TRBV27 and TRBJ2-7; D tentatively reads TRBD1 or TRBD2 (5 bases each). CDR3 length: 15 amino acids. Trimming left V 3 bases short and J 3 bases short, with 15 bases between. CDR1 and CDR2 from the germline V gene are MNHEY and SMNVEV (reference sequence).

This clonotype was detected ten times or more. This rearrangement joins TRBV7-2 to TRBJ2-3; the match to TRBD2 covers 11 bases. Trimming removed 4 bases from V and 4 bases from J; junction bases left unmatched: 7. The CDR3 has 16 residues. Per germline, CDR1 SGHTA and CDR2 FQGNSA. CDR3 in DNA: TGTGCCAGCAGCTCGGAACTAGCGGGAGAGGCAGATACGCAGTATTTT. Translation gives CASSSELAGEADTQYF.

This clonotype was seen many times. The V and J genes are TRBV27 and TRBJ2-3, with D unclear. Looked up from germline, CDR1 is MNHEY and CDR2 is SMNVEV (reference sequence). Trimming removed 1 base from V and 6 bases from J, with 8 bases in between. The CDR3 totals 13 residues. In DNA form, the CDR3 reads TGTGCCAGCAGTTTATTTGTATCCGATACGCAGTATTTT. Translated: CASSLFVSDTQYF.

Concerning this clonotype itself: A much larger clone lies one base from this, so it may be a read error. The genes are TRBV7-9 and TRBJ2-5; 7 bases match TRBD1. The CDR3 runs to 15 residues. J was trimmed by 4 bases and V by 6 bases; bases with no gene match: 11. Germline CDR1 and CDR2: SEHNR and FQNEAQ (reference sequence). CDR3 sequence: CASSLGTAALETQYF. For the CDR3, the DNA is TGTGCCAGCAGTCTCGGGACAGCGGCACTAGAGACCCAGTACTTC.

This clonotype appeared a few times. The gene calls are TRBV7-6 and TRBJ2-2, with a tentative D call TRBD2 (5 bases). Per germline, CDR1 SGHVS and CDR2 FNYEAQ. The CDR3 contains 16 residues. Trimming pared 5 bases from V and 3 bases from J, leaving 16 bases between. The CDR3 nucleotides are TGTGCCAGCAGCCCTCGGGGAAGGTCGGACACCGGGGAGCTGTTTTTT. Translation gives CASSPRGRSDTGELFF.

As for this clonotype: Possible read error: a much larger clone is one base away. The genes are TRBV6-5 and TRBJ2-2, with D possibly matching TRBD2 (5 bases). The CDR3 contains 13 residues. The germline V gene has CDR1 MNHEY and CDR2 SVGAGI. DNA for the CDR3: TGTGCCAGCAGTTACTCGATTCCCGGGGAGCCGTTTTTT. Its translation is CASSYSIPGEPFF.

In the case of this clonotype: One base away lies a much larger clone, so this may be a sequencing read error. The J gene is TRBJ2-7, the V gene TRBV29-1; D ambiguous. Looked up from germline, CDR1 is SQVTM and CDR2 is ANQGSEA. The CDR3 extends over 12 amino acids. The CDR3 protein is CSVKDPGYEQYF. The CDR3 DNA reads TGCAGCGTTAAAGATCCGGGTTACGAGCAGTACTTC.

In its sample, this clonotype was seen many times. The chain links TRBV11-2 to TRBJ2-1; TRBD2 might be the D (6 bases). In germline, CDR1 is SGHAT, CDR2 FQNNGV. This CDR3 is built from 11 residues. V was cut by 4 bases and J by 11 bases, with 9 bases left in between. The CDR3 DNA is TGTGCCAGCAGCTCGGGACTCCAGCAGTTCTTC. Translated, it gives CASSSGLQQFF.

At least ten counts were recorded for this clonotype. The chain is built from TRBV5-5 and TRBJ2-5; D ambiguous. The germline V and J ends were trimmed by 4 bases and 4 bases, with 11 bases remaining between them. The CDR3 extends over 13 amino acids. CDR1 and CDR2 (germline): SGHKS, YYEKEE (reference sequence). The CDR3 DNA follows: TGTGCCAGCAGCGAGGACGCCTTAGAGACCCAGTACTTC. Protein: CASSEDALETQYF. Supplemented by reference TRBV5-5 and TRBJ2-5, the full variable domain reads DAGVTQSPTHLIKTRGQQVTLRCSPISGHKSVSWYQQVLGQGPQFIFQYYEKEERGRGNFPDRFSARQFPNYSSELNVNALLLGDSALYLCASSEDALETQYFGPGTRLLVL.

This clonotype has a count of ten or more. The CDR3 is CASSRLAGSSVRSDTQYF. In nucleotides, the CDR3 is TGTGCCAGCAGCAGACTAGCGGGAAGTTCGGTGCGGTCAGATACGCAGTATTTT. This rearrangement joins TRBV7-6 to TRBJ2-3, with 11 bases fitting TRBD2. J gave up 4 bases and V 5 bases, and 14 bases lay outside the gene matches. The length of the CDR3 is 18 residues. Germline values: CDR1 SGHVS, CDR2 FNYEAQ.

This clonotype was counted many times. CDR3 in DNA: TGTGCCATCAGCCGAGGGACAGCCCTACCTTTAAACTATGGCTACACCTTC. The encoded protein is CAISRGTALPLNYGYTF. V and J are TRBV10-3 and TRBJ1-2, with 7 bases lining up with TRBD1. V shed 6 bases, J shed 2 bases, and the junction held 15 bases outside the gene matches. Per germline, CDR1 ENHRY and CDR2 SYGVKD. The CDR3 contains 17 residues.